This T cell receptor (beta chain) stems from a study of T cell repertoires in ileal Crohn's disease. Findings of the study overall: Mucosal expansions were suggested to be mainly CD8 T cells. Active smokers at surgery had more clonal expansions than non-smokers.

The CDR3 covers 17 residues. J gave up 4 bases and V 0 bases, and 8 bases lay outside the gene matches. Germline V gene data show CDR1 as SGHAT and CDR2 as FQNNGV. Eligibility required adulthood, ileal or ileocolonic Crohn's disease and indicated ileocolonic resection. Concerning this clone itself: The antigen is not known.

TCRdb's copy holds only in-frame clones and misses some; the assay was immunoSEQ multiplex PCR. The sample yields approximately 9,400 clones, roughly 72% seen once. The sequence was obtained from an adult with Crohn's disease. Sequences were obtained from ileal tissue. V is TRBV11-2 and J is TRBJ2-7; 11 nucleotides agree with TRBD2. For the CDR3, the DNA is TGTGCCAGCAGCTTAGAAGGGGGTGTAGCGGGAGGGTACGAGCAGTACTTC. Translated, it gives CASSLEGGVAGGYEQYF.